A selection of T cell receptor beta chains follows, all from one sample in a study of cytomegalovirus exposure and HLA in healthy donors. The repertoire was sequenced with immunoSEQ multiplex PCR; TCRdb's copy has only in-frame clones and lacks some. The sample lists 75,000 to 90,000 clones; around 77% were seen once. Sequencing was done on a sample of PBMCs. These receptors all stem from a man between 50 and 59 years old in good health and CMV-seronegative. Each CDR3 is given with its conserved first and last residue. Each record gives: clone size, V gene, J gene, D gene, CDR3 protein, CDR3 DNA. The D gene is left open where the match is weak. Not every row has a clone size; where given, it reads once, few, many or a size class.

once	TRBV6-6	TRBJ1-2	NA	CASSQSNYGYTF	TGTGCCAGCTCCCAGTCAAATTATGGCTACACCTTC
NA	TRBV10-3	TRBJ1-1	NA	CAISEGGANTEAFF	TGTGCCATCAGTGAGGGGGGGGCGAACACTGAAGCTTTCTTT
once	TRBV4-1	TRBJ2-1	TRBD2	CASSQDGTSGGGREQFF	TGCGCCAGCAGCCAAGATGGGACTAGCGGAGGGGGGCGTGAGCAGTTCTTC
NA	TRBV6-1	TRBJ1-6	TRBD1	CASSEGQGASPLHF	TGTGCCAGCAGTGAAGGACAGGGGGCTTCACCCCTCCACTTT
NA	TRBV2	TRBJ1-1	NA	CASRAGNRDAFF	TGTGCCAGCAGAGCAGGGAATCGAGATGCTTTCTTT
once	TRBV5-6	TRBJ2-6	NA	CASSYLTGANVLTF	TGTGCCAGCAGCTACTTGACTGGGGCCAACGTCCTGACTTTC
NA	TRBV10-3	TRBJ1-1	NA	CAISGAANTEAFF	TGTGCCATCAGTGGGGCAGCGAACACTGAAGCTTTCTTT
once	TRBV27	TRBJ2-6	TRBD2	CASSRGLAGAGGANVLTF	TGTGCCAGCAGTCGGGGACTAGCGGGGGCTGGTGGGGCCAACGTCCTGACTTTC
NA	TRBV9	TRBJ1-4	TRBD1	CASSVQGQDEKLFF	TGTGCCAGCAGCGTACAGGGACAGGACGAAAAACTGTTTTTT
once	TRBV6-6	TRBJ1-5	NA	CASSSSGVGNQPQHF	TGTGCCAGCAGTTCGTCGGGAGTCGGCAATCAGCCCCAGCACTTT
NA	TRBV6-5	TRBJ1-6	NA	CASSGTGFSPSPLHF	TGTGCCAGCAGTGGAACAGGGTTCTCACCTTCACCCCTCCACTTT
many	TRBV4-1	TRBJ1-3	NA	CASSLRHSGNTIYF	TGCGCCAGCAGCCTCAGGCACTCTGGAAACACCATATATTTT
NA	TRBV19	TRBJ2-5	NA	CASSLGRAKQETQYF	TGTGCCAGTAGTTTGGGCAGGGCCAAACAAGAGACCCAGTACTTC
NA	TRBV5-1	TRBJ2-1	NA	CASSLAGVGGSNEQFF	TGCGCCAGCAGCTTGGCCGGGGTCGGTGGGTCCAATGAGCAGTTCTTC
once	TRBV19	TRBJ2-7	TRBD2	CASSIGSGGGEQYF	TGTGCCAGTAGTATAGGATCGGGCGGGGGCGAGCAGTACTTC
NA	TRBV19	TRBJ1-1	NA	CASSMNRVAEAFF	TGTGCCAGTAGTATGAACAGGGTCGCTGAAGCTTTCTTT
once	TRBV5-4	TRBJ2-1	TRBD1	CASSSGQGGDNEQFF	TGTGCCAGCAGCTCCGGACAGGGGGGGGACAATGAGCAGTTCTTC